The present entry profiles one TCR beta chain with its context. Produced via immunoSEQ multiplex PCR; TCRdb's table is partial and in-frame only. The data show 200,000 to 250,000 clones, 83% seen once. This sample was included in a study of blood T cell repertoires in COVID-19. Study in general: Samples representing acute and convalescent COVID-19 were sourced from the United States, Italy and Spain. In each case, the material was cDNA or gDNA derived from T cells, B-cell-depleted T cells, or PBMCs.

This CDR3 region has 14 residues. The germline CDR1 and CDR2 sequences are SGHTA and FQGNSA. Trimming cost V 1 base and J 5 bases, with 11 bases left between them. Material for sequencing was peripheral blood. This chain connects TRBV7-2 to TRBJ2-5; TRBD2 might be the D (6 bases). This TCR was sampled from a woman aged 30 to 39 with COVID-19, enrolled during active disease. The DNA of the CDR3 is TGTGCCAGCAGCTTAGGGGGGACTCTGGAGACCCAGTACTTC. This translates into CASSLGGTLETQYF. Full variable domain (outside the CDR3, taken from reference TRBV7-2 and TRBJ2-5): GAGVSQSPSNKVTEKGKDVELRCDPISGHTALYWYRQSLGQGLEFLIYFQGNSAPDKSGLPSDRFSAERTGGSVSTLTIQRTQQEDSAVYLCASSLGGTLETQYFGPGTRLLVL.